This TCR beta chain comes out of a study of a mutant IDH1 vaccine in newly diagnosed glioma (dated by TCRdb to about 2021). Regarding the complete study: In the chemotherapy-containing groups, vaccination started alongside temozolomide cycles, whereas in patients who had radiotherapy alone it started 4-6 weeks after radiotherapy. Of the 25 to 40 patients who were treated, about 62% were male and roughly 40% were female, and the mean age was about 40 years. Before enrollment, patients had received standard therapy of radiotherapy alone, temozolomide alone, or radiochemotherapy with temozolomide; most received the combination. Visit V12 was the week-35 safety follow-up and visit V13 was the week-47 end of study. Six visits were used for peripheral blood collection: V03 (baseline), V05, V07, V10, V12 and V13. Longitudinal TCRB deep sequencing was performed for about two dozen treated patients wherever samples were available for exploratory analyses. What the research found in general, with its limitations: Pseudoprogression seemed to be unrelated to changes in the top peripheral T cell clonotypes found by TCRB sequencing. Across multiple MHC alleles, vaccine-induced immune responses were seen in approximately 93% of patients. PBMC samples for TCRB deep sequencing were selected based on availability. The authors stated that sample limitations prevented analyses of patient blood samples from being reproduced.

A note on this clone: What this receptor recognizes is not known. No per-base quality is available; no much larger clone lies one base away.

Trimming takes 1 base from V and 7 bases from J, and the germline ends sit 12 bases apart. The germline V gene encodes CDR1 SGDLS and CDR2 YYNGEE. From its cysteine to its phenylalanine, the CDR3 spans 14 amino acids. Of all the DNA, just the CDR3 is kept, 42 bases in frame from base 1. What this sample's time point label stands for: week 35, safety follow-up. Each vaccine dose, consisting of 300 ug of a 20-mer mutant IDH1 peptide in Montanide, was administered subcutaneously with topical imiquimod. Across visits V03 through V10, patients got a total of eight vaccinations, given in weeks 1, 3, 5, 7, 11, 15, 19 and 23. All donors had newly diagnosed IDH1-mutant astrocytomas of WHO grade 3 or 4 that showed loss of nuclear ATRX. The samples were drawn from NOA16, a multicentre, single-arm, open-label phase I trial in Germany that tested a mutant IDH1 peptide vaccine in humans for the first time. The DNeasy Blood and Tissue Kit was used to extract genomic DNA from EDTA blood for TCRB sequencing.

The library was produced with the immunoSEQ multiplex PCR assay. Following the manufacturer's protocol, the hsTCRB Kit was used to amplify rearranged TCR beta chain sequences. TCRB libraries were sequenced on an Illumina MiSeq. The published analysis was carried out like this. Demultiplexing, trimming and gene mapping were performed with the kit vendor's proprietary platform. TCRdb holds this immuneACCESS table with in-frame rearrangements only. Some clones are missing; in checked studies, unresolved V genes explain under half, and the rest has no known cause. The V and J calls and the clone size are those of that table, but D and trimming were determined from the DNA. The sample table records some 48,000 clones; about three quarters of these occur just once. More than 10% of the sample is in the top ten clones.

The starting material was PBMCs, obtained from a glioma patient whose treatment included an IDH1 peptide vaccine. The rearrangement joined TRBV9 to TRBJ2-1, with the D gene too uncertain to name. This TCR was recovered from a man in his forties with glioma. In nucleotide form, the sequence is TGTGCCAGCAGCGTACGACCGGCTTCTAATGAGCAGTTCTTC. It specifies CASSVRPASNEQFF.